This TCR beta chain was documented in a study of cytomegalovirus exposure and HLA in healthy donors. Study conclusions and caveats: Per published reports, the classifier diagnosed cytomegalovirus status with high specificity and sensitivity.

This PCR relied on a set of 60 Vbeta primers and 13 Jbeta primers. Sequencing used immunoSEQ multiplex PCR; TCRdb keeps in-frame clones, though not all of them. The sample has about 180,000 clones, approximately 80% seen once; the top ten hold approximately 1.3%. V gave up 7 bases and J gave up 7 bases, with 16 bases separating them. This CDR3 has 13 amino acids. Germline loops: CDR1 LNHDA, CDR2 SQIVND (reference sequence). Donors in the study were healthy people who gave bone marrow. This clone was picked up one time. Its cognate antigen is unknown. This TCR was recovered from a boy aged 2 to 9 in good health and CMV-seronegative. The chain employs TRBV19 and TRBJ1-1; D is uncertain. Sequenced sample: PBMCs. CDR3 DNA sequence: TGTGCCAGTAATGGTCGGTTCTCCGGTGAAGCTTTCTTT. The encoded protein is CASNGRFSGEAFF.